These 10 T cell receptor beta chains came from one sample sequenced in a study of T cell responses to AZD1222 COVID-19 vaccine. Method: immunoSEQ multiplex PCR; TCRdb's copy keeps in-frame clones and lacks some. The sample has approximately 130,000 clones; approximately 90% are singletons. The sample in question was peripheral blood, obtained 28 days after the second AZD1222 dose. The receptors derive from an adult who received the AZD1222 COVID-19 vaccine.

This clone was observed once. The genes are TRBV2 and TRBJ2-7, with 7 bases aligning to TRBD1. Germline lookup yields CDR1 SNHLY and CDR2 FYNNEI. V dropped 5 bases and J dropped 2; count of bases not matched to a gene: 9. The CDR3 totals 15 residues. CDR3 sequence (DNA): TGTGCCAGCAGTTCCCGACAGGGTCCTACCTACGAGCAGTACTTC. It codes for CASSSRQGPTYEQYF.

The genes are TRBV27 and TRBJ2-7; TRBD1 is a possible D gene (6 bases). V was clipped by 3 bases and J by 2 bases, with 14 bases between them. Germline values: CDR1 MNHEY, CDR2 SMNVEV (reference sequence). This CDR3 is built from 15 residues. The CDR3 loop reads CASSFSGTSPYEQYF. Here the CDR3 DNA reads TGTGCCAGCAGTTTTTCCGGGACATCCCCCTACGAGCAGTACTTC.

The chain uses TRBV6-5 and TRBJ1-2, with 7 bases fitting TRBD1. V was pared by 2 bases and J by 0 bases, with 3 bases of the junction left unmatched. The V gene's germline CDR1 is MNHEY and CDR2 SVGAGI. This CDR3 region has 15 residues. The DNA for the CDR3 is TGTGCCAGCAGTTACAGGGACAGCTCTAACTATGGCTACACCTTC. Its translation is CASSYRDSSNYGYTF.

The chain couples TRBV7-3 to TRBJ1-6, with 9 positions matching TRBD1. Trimming took 5 bases from V and 7 from J; bases not matched to a gene: 9. Germline-derived CDR1 and CDR2 are SGHTA and FQGTGA. This CDR3 has 16 residues. The CDR3 here is CASSTRRTGVNSPLHF. CDR3 coding DNA: TGTGCCAGCAGCACAAGACGGACAGGGGTAAATTCACCCCTCCACTTT.

V gene TRBV10-1 combines with J gene TRBJ1-2; D is ambiguous. Trimming left V 0 bases short and J 4 bases short, with 6 bases between. This CDR3 is built from 13 residues. Per the germline V gene, CDR1 is WNHNN and CDR2 is SYGVQD (reference sequence). The CDR3 bases are TGCGCCAGCAGTGAGTCGGCAGCCTATGGCTACACCTTC. Amino acid sequence: CASSESAAYGYTF.

The V call is TRBV7-9, the J call TRBJ1-1; no reliable D call. Germline V lookup: CDR1 SEHNR, CDR2 FQNEAQ (reference sequence). The CDR3 contains 18 residues. Trimming shortened V by 4 bases and J by 1 base, and 22 bases separated the two germline ends. In nucleotides, the CDR3 is TGTGCCAGCAGCTCTTTAGGCAGCCGACGGACGGGGAACACTGAAGCTTTCTTT. Its protein product is CASSSLGSRRTGNTEAFF. The whole variable domain, remainder taken from reference TRBV7-9 and TRBJ1-1, is DTGVSQNPRHKITKRGQNVTFRCDPISEHNRLYWYRQTLGQGPEFLTYFQNEAQLEKSRLLSDRFSAERPKGSFSTLEIQRTEQGDSAMYLCASSSLGSRRTGNTEAFFGQGTRLTVV.

V gene TRBV11-1 combines with J gene TRBJ1-6; D is possibly TRBD1 (6 bases). This CDR3 has 14 amino acids. The germline V gene encodes CDR1 SGHAT and CDR2 FQDESV (reference sequence). V was shortened by 11 bases and J by 3 bases, with 14 bases between the two germline ends. In nucleotides, the CDR3 is TGTGCCTCCCGGGGGGGGCACTATAATTCACCCCTCCACTTT. Translating it yields CASRGGHYNSPLHF.

The count of this clone is one. This chain joins TRBV27 and TRBJ2-7; tentatively, D is TRBD1 (5 bases). The CDR3 is 13 residues long. The germline V and J ends were trimmed by 4 bases and 3 bases, with 10 bases remaining between them. Germline CDR1 is MNHEY and CDR2 is SMNVEV (reference sequence). The CDR3 region has the DNA TGTGCCAGCAGTTCAGCCCAGGGCTACGAGCAGTACTTC. The encoded protein is CASSSAQGYEQYF.

This clone was picked up a small number of times. The chain links TRBV7-9 to TRBJ2-7, with D perhaps matching TRBD2 (6 bases). V was trimmed by 5 bases and J by 1 base, leaving 12 bases between them. This CDR3 has 14 amino acids. Germline CDR1 SEHNR, CDR2 FQNEAQ (reference sequence). CDR3 nucleotide sequence: TGTGCCAGCAGCATCCGGGACTCTTCCTACGAGCAGTACTTC. Its protein is CASSIRDSSYEQYF.

The chain joins TRBV7-8 to TRBJ1-5; 7 positions agree with TRBD1. From germline, CDR1 is SGHVS and CDR2 FQNEAQ. The CDR3 runs 13 residues. J lost 6 bases, V lost 6 bases, and 5 bases had no gene match. The CDR3 sequence is CASRGGAGQPQHF. As DNA, the CDR3 is TGTGCCAGCAGAGGGGGCGCCGGTCAGCCCCAGCATTTT.